What follows describes a single TCR beta chain. Between the trimmed V and J ends, which lost 2 bases and 5 bases, there was a span of 16 bases. CDR1 is SGHRS, CDR2 YFSETQ, per germline. CDR3 length equals 16 residues. Amplification used 60 Vbeta primers and 13 Jbeta primers. Profiling relied on immunoSEQ multiplex PCR, and the TCRdb table lists in-frame clones only, not all of them. The repertoire holds about 120,000 clones, around a tenth seen once, with less than 4% in the top ten. This sample was included in a study of cytomegalovirus exposure and HLA in healthy donors. Sequencing was carried out using PBMCs. The chain joins TRBV5-1 to TRBJ2-2; tentative D call: TRBD1 (5 bases). The source is a man aged 25 to 45 in good health and CMV-seronegative. The DNA for the CDR3 is TGCGCCAGCAGCTTCCCATTGCAGGGTTGGACCGGGGAGCTGTTTTTT. It translates to CASSFPLQGWTGELFF.